This passage covers 32 T cell receptor beta chains from one sample sequenced in a study of immune cell composition in non-small cell lung cancer. Normal lung sampling was at least 3 cm from the tumour, as distant as possible. This table comes from immunoSEQ multiplex PCR, and its TCRdb copy is limited to in-frame clones, with some not included. The sample lists about 3,000 clones, 66% seen once, with around 10% in the top ten. Sequenced input: non-adjacent lung tissue. The receptor set was obtained from a human donor with non-small cell lung cancer.

The chain links TRBV5-6 to TRBJ2-7, with 9 bases fitting TRBD2. The CDR3 consists of 17 residues. Germline CDR1 is SGHDT and CDR2 is YYEEEE. Trimming at V came to 3 bases and at J to 5 bases, leaving 15 bases not matched to a gene. CDR3 region: CASSSAGGAGVSHEQYF. The CDR3, as DNA: TGTGCCAGCAGCTCCGCGGGGGGGGCAGGGGTATCTCACGAGCAGTACTTC.

V is TRBV27 and J is TRBJ1-2, with a tentative D call TRBD1 (5 bases). The germline V and J ends were trimmed by 6 bases and 13 bases, with 24 bases remaining between them. Per the germline V gene, CDR1 is MNHEY and CDR2 is SMNVEV (reference sequence). The CDR3 totals 14 residues. CDR3 in DNA: TGTGCCAGCAGGGCCCGGTGGAGGGGAAGGGGCCTCACCTTC. Translating it yields CASRARWRGRGLTF.

This clone appeared a single time. The chain has TRBV6-6 and TRBJ2-5; 8 positions agree with TRBD2. The CDR3 length is 14 residues. Germline CDR1 and CDR2: MNHNY and SVGAGI (reference sequence). Losses at the gene ends were 4 bases for V and 3 bases for J; bases not matched to a gene: 4. The CDR3 here is CASSSGGAKETQYF. CDR3 DNA: TGTGCCAGCAGTTCCGGGGGGGCGAAAGAGACCCAGTACTTC.

The V gene is TRBV7-9, the J gene TRBJ2-7; D is perhaps TRBD2 (5 bases). V dropped 5 bases and J dropped 2 bases, with 13 bases sitting between them. Germline V gene lookup returns CDR1 SEHNR and CDR2 FQNEAQ (reference sequence). CDR3 length: 14 residues. CDR3 sequence: CASSPSEETYEQYF. The CDR3 DNA follows: TGTGCCAGCAGCCCGTCGGAGGAAACCTACGAGCAGTACTTC.

This clone has only one observation. The chain joins TRBV10-3 to TRBJ1-4; D perhaps matches TRBD1 (6 bases). The germline V and J ends were trimmed by 6 bases and 8 bases, with 16 bases remaining between them. The CDR3 sequence is 14 residues long. Germline V CDR1 and CDR2: ENHRY, SYGVKD. CDR3 sequence: CAIRSGTTEEKLFF. CDR3 in DNA: TGTGCCATCAGATCCGGGACAACGGAGGAAAAACTGTTTTTT.

This chain connects TRBV5-1 to TRBJ2-7; the D gene is possibly TRBD1 (5 bases). The V end lost 2 bases, the J end lost 1 base, and 7 bases lay between the germline ends. Germline CDR1 and CDR2: SGHRS and YFSETQ. This CDR3 is 13 amino acids long. The CDR3 coding sequence is TGCGCCAGCAGCTTAGGGGAATCCTACGAGCAGTACTTC. Protein: CASSLGESYEQYF. The variable domain in full, with the rest retrieved from reference TRBV5-1 and TRBJ2-7, is KAGVTQTPRYLIKTRGQQVTLSCSPISGHRSVSWYQQTPGQGLQFLFEYFSETQRNKGNFPGRFSGRQFSNSRSEMNVSTLELGDSALYLCASSLGESYEQYFGPGTRLTVT.

The chain combines TRBV6-5 with TRBJ2-2; maybe TRBD1 (5 bases). The germline V gene encodes CDR1 MNHEY and CDR2 SVGAGI. V was trimmed by 2 bases and J by 7 bases, leaving 11 bases between them. This CDR3 has 14 amino acids. CDR3 loop: CASSYVGPGGELFF. CDR3 DNA sequence: TGTGCCAGCAGTTACGTGGGGCCTGGCGGGGAGCTGTTTTTT.

This clone showed up just once. The V call is TRBV4-2, the J call TRBJ2-7, with D possibly TRBD2 on 5 matching bases. Trimming shortened V by 5 bases and J by 5 bases, and 10 bases separated the two germline ends. Germline CDR1 and CDR2: LGHNA and YNFKEQ. The length of the CDR3 is 12 residues. The CDR3 bases are TGTGCCAGCAGCGCACTAGGAAACGAGCAGTACTTC. Protein sequence: CASSALGNEQYF.

V usage is TRBV29-1 and J usage is TRBJ1-1, with D tentatively TRBD1 (5 bases). There are 13 residues in the CDR3. The germline V and J ends were trimmed by 5 bases and 8 bases, with 18 bases remaining between them. From germline, CDR1 is SQVTM and CDR2 ANQGSEA. The CDR3 spells CSVPPSGGMEAFF. The CDR3 region has the DNA TGCAGCGTTCCTCCTAGTGGGGGGATGGAAGCTTTCTTT.

The V and J genes are TRBV19 and TRBJ1-2, with TRBD1 matching 7 bases. The V and J ends lost 8 bases and 0 bases, in that order; junction bases with no gene match: 9. CDR1 LNHDA and CDR2 SQIVND come from the germline V gene (reference sequence). The CDR3 extends over 15 amino acids. CDR3 sequence (DNA): TGTGCCAGTCTCCCCCGAGGACAGGCTAACTATGGCTACACCTTC. It translates to CASLPRGQANYGYTF.

By proportion, this clone is medium-sized. The rearrangement links TRBV7-8 to TRBJ1-5, with 7 nucleotides matching TRBD1. The CDR3 covers 15 residues. The V segment lost 1 base and the J segment 2 bases; nucleotides outside the gene matches: 2. Germline lookup yields CDR1 SGHVS and CDR2 FQNEAQ. The CDR3 bases are TGTGCCAGCAGCTTAGTCGGGACAGGCAATCAGCCCCAGCATTTT. Its translation is CASSLVGTGNQPQHF.

CDR3 nucleotide sequence: TGTGCCAGCAGCGTGCAACAGGGGGCGGCGCAGCCCCAGCATTTT. This encodes CASSVQQGAAQPQHF. The chain recombines TRBV5-5 with TRBJ1-5; 9 nucleotides match TRBD1. V shed 4 bases, J shed 7 bases, and the junction held 9 bases outside the gene matches. In germline, CDR1 is SGHKS, CDR2 YYEKEE (reference sequence). The CDR3 consists of 15 residues.

Within the sample, this clone is medium-sized. This rearrangement joins TRBV5-8 to TRBJ1-2; 9 nucleotides line up with TRBD1. Germline CDR1 reads SGHTS; CDR2 reads YDEGEE. The CDR3 spans 16 residues. The V and J ends lost 1 base and 0 bases, in that order; junction bases with no gene match: 4. The CDR3 region is CASSLTGGGPNYGYTF. The DNA for the CDR3 is TGTGCCAGCAGCTTGACAGGGGGCGGCCCTAACTATGGCTACACCTTC.

The chain employs TRBV7-9 and TRBJ2-5; 7 bases match TRBD2. This CDR3 is built from 12 residues. V lost 10 bases to trimming and J lost 1 base; unmatched junction nucleotides: 3. CDR1 and CDR2 from the germline V gene are SEHNR and FQNEAQ (reference sequence). The CDR3 nucleotides are TGTGCCACCGGGGGGAGCCAAGAGACCCAGTACTTC. Translated, it gives CATGGSQETQYF.

This clone was detected only once. An end of the junction differs from the germline gene, which may be a read error. V is TRBV9 and J is TRBJ2-7; D is possibly TRBD1 (5 bases). Germline V CDR1 and CDR2: SGDLS, YYNGEE. The CDR3 length is 13 residues. The CDR3 loop is CASSVEGWSGMSF. CDR3 nucleotides: TGTGCCAGCAGCGTAGAGGGGTGGTCAGGGATGAGCTTC. Together with reference TRBV9 and TRBJ2-7, the CDR3 gives the full variable domain: DSGVTQTPKHLITATGQRVTLRCSPRSGDLSVYWYQQSLDQGLQFLIQYYNGEERAKGNILERFSAQQFPDLHSELNLSSLELGDSALYFCASSVEGWSGMSFGPGTRLTVT.

With respect to this clone: The sample carries other DNA sequences with the same CDR3. The chain recombines TRBV14 with TRBJ1-6, with TRBD1 as a possible D gene (5 bases). The V end lost 2 bases, the J end lost 6 bases, and 11 bases lay between the germline ends. This CDR3 contains 15 residues. Germline V lookup: CDR1 SGHDN, CDR2 FVKESK. The CDR3 loop is CASSQQGLGNSPLHF. CDR3 DNA sequence: TGTGCCAGCAGCCAACAGGGTTTGGGTAATTCACCCCTCCACTTT.

The rearrangement joins TRBV12-5 to TRBJ2-5; no definite D call. The V end was cut by 2 bases, the J end by 5 bases, with 21 bases between. Germline CDR1 LGHNT, CDR2 FRNRAP. The CDR3 extends over 17 amino acids. CDR3 residues: CASGLLSGLSIRETQYF. CDR3 in DNA: TGTGCTAGTGGTTTGCTTTCTGGTTTGTCCATTCGGGAGACCCAGTACTTC.

To note about this clone: An end of the junction differs from the germline gene, which may be a read error. This chain joins TRBV15 and TRBJ2-7, with 7 bases matching TRBD1. The germline CDR1 and CDR2 sequences are LNHNV and YYDKDF (reference sequence). The CDR3 extends over 14 amino acids. CDR3 protein: CATSGDRAMGEQYF. The CDR3 nucleotides are TGTGCCACCAGCGGAGACAGGGCGATGGGCGAGCAGTACTTC.

This sequence joins TRBV5-1 and TRBJ2-5; 7 bases map to TRBD2. Germline loops: CDR1 SGHRS, CDR2 YFSETQ. The CDR3 covers 15 residues. The V segment lost 0 bases and the J segment 0 bases; nucleotides outside the gene matches: 2. The CDR3 sequence: CASSLEGLHQETQYF. Here the CDR3 DNA reads TGCGCCAGCAGCTTGGAGGGACTACACCAAGAGACCCAGTACTTC. Full variable domain (remainder filled in from reference TRBV5-1 and TRBJ2-5): KAGVTQTPRYLIKTRGQQVTLSCSPISGHRSVSWYQQTPGQGLQFLFEYFSETQRNKGNFPGRFSGRQFSNSRSEMNVSTLELGDSALYLCASSLEGLHQETQYFGPGTRLLVL.

This clone showed up just a few times. The V gene is TRBV5-4, the J gene TRBJ1-1; D perhaps matches TRBD1 (5 bases). Trimming removed 6 bases at V and 1 base at J, with 10 bases between. The CDR3 is 13 amino acids. Germline CDR1 reads SGHNT; CDR2 reads YYREEE (reference sequence). The CDR3 here is CASTGGKNTEAFF. CDR3 DNA sequence: TGTGCCAGCACCGGGGGGAAGAACACTGAAGCTTTCTTT.

The J gene is TRBJ1-1, the V gene TRBV7-2; 11 bases agree with TRBD1. This CDR3 contains 15 residues. Germline lookup yields CDR1 SGHTA and CDR2 FQGNSA. Germline trimming cut 5 bases from V and 2 bases from J; bases unmatched to any gene: 4. The CDR3 loop reads CASSDRTGGNTEAFF. CDR3 bases: TGTGCCAGCAGCGACAGGACAGGGGGCAACACTGAAGCTTTCTTT.

This clone was observed a few times. V usage is TRBV12-5 and J usage is TRBJ2-7; D not resolved. Germline V gene sequence: CDR1 LGHNT, CDR2 FRNRAP. Deletions cut 6 bases from V and 3 bases from J, with 9 bases between. The CDR3 runs to 12 residues. CDR3 sequence reads: CASGFEVYEQYF. The CDR3 nucleotides read TGTGCTAGTGGGTTTGAGGTCTACGAGCAGTACTTC.

This clone was observed a handful of times. This rearrangement joins TRBV11-2 to TRBJ1-2; D is uncertain. The CDR3 consists of 14 residues. The germline V and J ends were trimmed by 5 bases and 4 bases, with 14 bases remaining between them. From germline, CDR1 is SGHAT and CDR2 FQNNGV. CDR3 residues: CASSPQVSSYGYTF. The CDR3 DNA sequence: TGTGCCAGCAGCCCCCAGGTCTCCAGCTATGGCTACACCTTC.

The chain combines TRBV6-5 with TRBJ2-7; 12 bases are a match to TRBD2. V lost 6 bases and J lost 5; bases outside the gene matches: 5. Germline V gives CDR1 MNHEY, CDR2 SVGAGI. The CDR3 loop spans 14 amino acids. The CDR3 loop reads CASSPSGGAHEQYF. CDR3 in DNA: TGTGCCAGCAGCCCTAGCGGGGGGGCGCACGAGCAGTACTTC.

This chain joins TRBV5-1 and TRBJ2-7; weak D call: TRBD1 (5 bases). This CDR3 is 14 amino acids long. The germline V gene has CDR1 SGHRS and CDR2 YFSETQ. The V and J ends lost 4 bases and 6 bases respectively, with 17 bases between them. DNA of the CDR3: TGCGCCAGCAGCCCTTCGTGGGGCCCAGGCGAGCAGTACTTC. It codes for CASSPSWGPGEQYF.

The genes are TRBV7-5 and TRBJ2-7; the table assigns TRBD1, which was not confirmed against the DNA. TRBV7-5 is tagged as a pseudogene. The CDR3 runs 12 residues. CDR3 sequence: CASSSMTEEQYF. The CDR3 bases are TGTGCCAGCAGCTCGATGACAGAAGAGCAGTACTTC.

The rearrangement links TRBV7-2 to TRBJ2-3, with 9 positions matching TRBD2. V was clipped by 1 base and J by 8 bases; unmatched bases: 7. Germline CDR1 SGHTA, CDR2 FQGNSA. The CDR3 runs 15 residues. CDR3 sequence reads: CASSLGGGGAPTQYF. The CDR3 DNA is TGTGCCAGCAGCTTAGGCGGCGGGGGGGCCCCTACGCAGTATTTT.

The chain links TRBV28 to TRBJ2-5; TRBD2 agrees at 12 bases. CDR3 length: 16 amino acids. The V segment lost 2 bases and the J segment 4 bases; nucleotides outside the gene matches: 5. The V gene's germline CDR1 is MDHEN and CDR2 SYDVKM. CDR3: CASSLGLAGGRETQYF. CDR3 nucleotide sequence: TGTGCCAGCAGTTTAGGTCTAGCGGGGGGGCGAGAGACCCAGTACTTC.

This clone turned up a few times. DNA for the CDR3: TGTGCCAGCAGCTTGGCCCCGGCGGGGGGGCGGGAGACCCAGTACTTC. It is translated as CASSLAPAGGRETQYF. V and J are TRBV5-6 and TRBJ2-5; 9 nucleotides line up with TRBD2. This CDR3 is 16 amino acids long. V lost 0 bases and J lost 5; bases outside the gene matches: 8. Germline assignment: CDR1 SGHDT and CDR2 YYEEEE.

This chain links TRBV5-1 with TRBJ1-3, with D perhaps TRBD1 (5 bases). Germline V gene sequence: CDR1 SGHRS, CDR2 YFSETQ. The CDR3 is 16 amino acids. Trimming removed 0 bases from V and 1 base from J, with 11 bases in between. The CDR3 sequence: CASSLEGLRSGNTIYF. The CDR3 DNA reads as TGCGCCAGCAGCTTGGAGGGGTTGCGTTCTGGAAACACCATATATTTT. Drawing the rest from reference TRBV5-1 and TRBJ1-3, the complete variable domain is KAGVTQTPRYLIKTRGQQVTLSCSPISGHRSVSWYQQTPGQGLQFLFEYFSETQRNKGNFPGRFSGRQFSNSRSEMNVSTLELGDSALYLCASSLEGLRSGNTIYFGEGSWLTVV.

The gene calls are TRBV7-9 and TRBJ2-1; possibly TRBD2 for D (7 bases). CDR1 is SEHNR and CDR2 is FQNEAQ in the germline V gene (reference sequence). Trimming took 1 base from V and 8 from J, leaving 15 bases between them. The CDR3 length is 15 residues. CDR3 loop: CASSLVNRGADEQFF. The CDR3 DNA reads as TGTGCCAGCAGCTTAGTTAATCGGGGGGCGGATGAGCAGTTCTTC.

This chain links TRBV7-9 with TRBJ2-5; D is possibly TRBD1 (6 bases). Germline CDR1 and CDR2: SEHNR and FQNEAQ (reference sequence). Between the trimmed V and J ends, which lost 5 bases and 3 bases, there was a span of 10 bases. This CDR3 comprises 13 residues. The CDR3 sequence is CASSPRGEETQYF. In DNA, the CDR3 is TGTGCCAGCAGCCCCAGGGGCGAAGAGACCCAGTACTTC.